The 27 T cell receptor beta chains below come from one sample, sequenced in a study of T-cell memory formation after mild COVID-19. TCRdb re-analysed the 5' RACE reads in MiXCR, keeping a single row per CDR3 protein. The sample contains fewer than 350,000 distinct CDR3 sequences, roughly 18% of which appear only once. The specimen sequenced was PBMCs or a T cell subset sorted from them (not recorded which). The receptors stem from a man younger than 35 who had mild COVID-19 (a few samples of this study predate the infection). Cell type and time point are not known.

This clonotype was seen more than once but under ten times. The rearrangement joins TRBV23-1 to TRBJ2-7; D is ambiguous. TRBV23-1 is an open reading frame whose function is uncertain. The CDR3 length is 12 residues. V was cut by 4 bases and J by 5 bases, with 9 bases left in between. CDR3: CASSLHGHEQYV. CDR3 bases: TGCGCCAGCAGTCTCCATGGACACGAGCAGTACGTC.

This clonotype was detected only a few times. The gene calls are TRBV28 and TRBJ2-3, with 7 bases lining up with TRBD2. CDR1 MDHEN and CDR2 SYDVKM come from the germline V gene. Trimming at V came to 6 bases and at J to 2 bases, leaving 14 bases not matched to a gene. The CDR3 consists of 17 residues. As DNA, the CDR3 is TGTGCCAGCAGCCCCCTACTCGAGCGGGGTCCCACAGATACGCAGTATTTT. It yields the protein CASSPLLERGPTDTQYF.

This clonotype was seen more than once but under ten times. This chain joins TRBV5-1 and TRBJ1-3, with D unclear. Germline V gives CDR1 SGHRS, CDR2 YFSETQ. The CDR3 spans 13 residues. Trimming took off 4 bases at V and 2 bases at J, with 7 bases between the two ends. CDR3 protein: CASSPGAGNTIYF. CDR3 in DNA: TGCGCCAGCAGCCCCGGGGCTGGAAACACCATATATTTT.

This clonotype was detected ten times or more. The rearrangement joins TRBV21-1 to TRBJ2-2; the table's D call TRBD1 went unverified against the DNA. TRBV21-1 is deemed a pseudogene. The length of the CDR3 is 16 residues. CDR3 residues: CASSKGDRGRPGELFF. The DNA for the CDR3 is TGTGCCAGCAGCAAAGGGGACAGGGGAAGACCCGGGGAGCTGTTTTTT.

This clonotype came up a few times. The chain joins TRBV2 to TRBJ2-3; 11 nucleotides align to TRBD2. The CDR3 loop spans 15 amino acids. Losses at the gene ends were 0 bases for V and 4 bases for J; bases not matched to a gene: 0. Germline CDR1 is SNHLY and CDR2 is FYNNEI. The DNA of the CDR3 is TGTGCCAGCAGTGAAGCGACTAGCGGGGCAGATACGCAGTATTTT. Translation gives CASSEATSGADTQYF.

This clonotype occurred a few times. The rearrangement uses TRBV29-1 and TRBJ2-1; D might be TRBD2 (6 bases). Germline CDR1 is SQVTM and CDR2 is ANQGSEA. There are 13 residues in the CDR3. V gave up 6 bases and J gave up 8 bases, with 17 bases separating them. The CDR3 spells CSVDGGLGDEQFF. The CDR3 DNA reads TGCAGCGTCGACGGGGGTTTAGGCGATGAGCAGTTCTTC.

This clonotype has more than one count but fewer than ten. Here the CDR3 reads CASSQAFGYTF. CDR3 DNA: TGTGCCAGCAGCCAAGCCTTTGGCTACACCTTC. V gene TRBV3-1 combines with J gene TRBJ1-2; D call uncertain. Between the trimmed V and J ends, which lost 1 base and 7 bases, there was a span of 4 bases. The length of the CDR3 is 11 residues. Germline CDR1 LGHDT, CDR2 YNNKEL (reference sequence). The variable domain in full, with the rest retrieved from reference TRBV3-1 and TRBJ1-2, is DTAVSQTPKYLVTQMGNDKSIKCEQNLGHDTMYWYKQDSKKFLKIMFSYNNKELIINETVPNRFSPKSPDKAHLNLHINSLELGDSAVYFCASSQAFGYTFGSGTRLTVV.

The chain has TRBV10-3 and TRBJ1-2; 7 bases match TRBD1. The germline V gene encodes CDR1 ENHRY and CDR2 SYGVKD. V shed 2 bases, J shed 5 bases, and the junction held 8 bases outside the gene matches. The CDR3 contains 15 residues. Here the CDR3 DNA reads TGTGCCATCAGTGAGCCGGGGACAGACACTTATGGCTACACCTTC. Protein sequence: CAISEPGTDTYGYTF.

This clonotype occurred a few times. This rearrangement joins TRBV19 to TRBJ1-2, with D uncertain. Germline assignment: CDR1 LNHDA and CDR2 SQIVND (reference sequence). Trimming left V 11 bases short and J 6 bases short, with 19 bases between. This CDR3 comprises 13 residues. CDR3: CASGVGGFDGYTF. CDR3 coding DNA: TGTGCCTCAGGTGTGGGCGGGTTCGATGGCTACACCTTC. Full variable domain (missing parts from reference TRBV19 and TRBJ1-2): DGGITQSPKYLFRKEGQNVTLSCEQNLNHDAMYWYRQDPGQGLRLIYYSQIVNDFQKGDIAEGYSVSREKKESFPLTVTSAQKNPTAFYLCASGVGGFDGYTFGSGTRLTVV.

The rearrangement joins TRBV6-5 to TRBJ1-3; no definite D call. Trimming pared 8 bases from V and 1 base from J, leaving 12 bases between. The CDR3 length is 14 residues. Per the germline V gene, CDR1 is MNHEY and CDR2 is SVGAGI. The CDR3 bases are TGTGCCAGCTCTTCCGCGGGATCTGGAAACACCATATATTTT. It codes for CASSSAGSGNTIYF.

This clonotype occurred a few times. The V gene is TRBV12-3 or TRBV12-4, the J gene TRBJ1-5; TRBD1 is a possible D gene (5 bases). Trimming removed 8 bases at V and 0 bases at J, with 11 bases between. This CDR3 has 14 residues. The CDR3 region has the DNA TGTGCCAGCCTGGGGGGATATAGCAATCAGCCCCAGCATTTT. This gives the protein CASLGGYSNQPQHF.

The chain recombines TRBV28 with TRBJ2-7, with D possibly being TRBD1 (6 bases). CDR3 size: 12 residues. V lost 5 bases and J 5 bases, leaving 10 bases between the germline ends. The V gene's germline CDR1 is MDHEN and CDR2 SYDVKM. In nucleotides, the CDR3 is TGTGCCAGCAGTCCACAGGGTGACGAGCAGTACGTC. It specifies CASSPQGDEQYV.

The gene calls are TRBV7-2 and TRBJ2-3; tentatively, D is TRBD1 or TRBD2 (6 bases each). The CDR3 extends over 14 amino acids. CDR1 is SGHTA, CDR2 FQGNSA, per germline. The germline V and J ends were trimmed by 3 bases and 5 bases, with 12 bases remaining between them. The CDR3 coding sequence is TGTGCCAGCAGCTTGTGGGGGGCTAAAGATACGCAGTATTTT. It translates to CASSLWGAKDTQYF.

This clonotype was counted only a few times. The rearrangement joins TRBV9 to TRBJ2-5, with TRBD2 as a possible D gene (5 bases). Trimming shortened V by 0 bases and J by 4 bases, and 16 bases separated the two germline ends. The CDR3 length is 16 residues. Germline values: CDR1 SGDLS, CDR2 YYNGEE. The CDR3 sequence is CASSVVFLAERETQYF. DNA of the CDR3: TGTGCCAGCAGCGTAGTTTTCCTAGCAGAACGAGAGACCCAGTACTTC.

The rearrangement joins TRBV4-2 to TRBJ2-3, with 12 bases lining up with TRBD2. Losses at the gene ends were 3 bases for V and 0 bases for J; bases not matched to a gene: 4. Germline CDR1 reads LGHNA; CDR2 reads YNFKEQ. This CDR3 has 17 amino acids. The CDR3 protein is CASSHALAGGSTDTQYF. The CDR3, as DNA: TGTGCCAGCAGCCACGCACTAGCGGGGGGTAGCACAGATACGCAGTATTTT.

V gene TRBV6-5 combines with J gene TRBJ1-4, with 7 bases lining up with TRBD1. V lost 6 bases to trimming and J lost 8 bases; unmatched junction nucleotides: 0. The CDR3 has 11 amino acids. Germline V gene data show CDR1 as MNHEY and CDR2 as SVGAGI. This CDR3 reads CASRTGEKLFF. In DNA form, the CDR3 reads TGTGCCAGCAGGACAGGGGAAAAACTGTTTTTT.

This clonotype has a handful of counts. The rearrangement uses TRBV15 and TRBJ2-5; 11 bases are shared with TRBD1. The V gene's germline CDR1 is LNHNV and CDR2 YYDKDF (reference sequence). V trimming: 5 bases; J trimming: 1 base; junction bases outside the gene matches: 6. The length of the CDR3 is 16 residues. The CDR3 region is CATSWAGTGGQETQYF. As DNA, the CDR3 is TGTGCCACCAGCTGGGCCGGGACAGGGGGCCAAGAGACCCAGTACTTC. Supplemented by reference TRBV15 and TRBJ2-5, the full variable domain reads DAMVIQNPRYQVTQFGKPVTLSCSQTLNHNVMYWYQQKSSQAPKLLFHYYDKDFNNEADTPDNFQSRRPNTSFCFLDIRSPGLGDTAMYLCATSWAGTGGQETQYFGPGTRLLVL.

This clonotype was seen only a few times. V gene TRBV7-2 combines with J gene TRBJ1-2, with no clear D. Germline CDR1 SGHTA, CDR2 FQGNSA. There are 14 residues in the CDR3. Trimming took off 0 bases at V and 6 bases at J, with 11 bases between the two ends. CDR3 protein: CASSLALKGDGYTF. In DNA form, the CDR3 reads TGTGCCAGCAGCTTAGCGTTGAAGGGTGATGGCTACACCTTC.

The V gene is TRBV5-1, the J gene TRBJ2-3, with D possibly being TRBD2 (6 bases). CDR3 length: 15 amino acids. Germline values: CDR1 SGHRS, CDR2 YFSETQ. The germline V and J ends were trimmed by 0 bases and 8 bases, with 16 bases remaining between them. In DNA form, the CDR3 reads TGCGCCAGCAGCTTGGGGTCCAGCGGGCTTCCTACGCAGTATTTT. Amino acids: CASSLGSSGLPTQYF. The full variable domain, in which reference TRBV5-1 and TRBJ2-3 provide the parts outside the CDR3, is KAGVTQTPRYLIKTRGQQVTLSCSPISGHRSVSWYQQTPGQGLQFLFEYFSETQRNKGNFPGRFSGRQFSNSRSEMNVSTLELGDSALYLCASSLGSSGLPTQYFGPGTRLTVL.

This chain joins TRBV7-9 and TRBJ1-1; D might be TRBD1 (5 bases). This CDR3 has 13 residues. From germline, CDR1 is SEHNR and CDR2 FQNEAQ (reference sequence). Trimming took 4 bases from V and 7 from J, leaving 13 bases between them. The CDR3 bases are TGTGCCAGCAGCTACGGGGGTCTGGGTGAAGCTTTCTTT. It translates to CASSYGGLGEAFF.

CDR3 bases: TGTGCCAGCTCCCTAGCGGGGGTGGGCACAGATACGCAGTATTTT. Amino acid sequence: CASSLAGVGTDTQYF. The chain carries TRBV7-3 and TRBJ2-3; TRBD2 aligns across 10 bases. CDR3 size: 15 residues. CDR1 SGHTA and CDR2 FQGTGA come from the germline V gene. With V trimmed by 8 bases and J by 1 base, 6 bases remained unmatched. Full variable domain (outside the CDR3, taken from reference TRBV7-3 and TRBJ2-3): GAGVSQTPSNKVTEKGKYVELRCDPISGHTALYWYRQSLGQGPEFLIYFQGTGAADDSGLPNDRFFAVRPEGSVSTLKIQRTERGDSAVYLCASSLAGVGTDTQYFGPGTRLTVL.

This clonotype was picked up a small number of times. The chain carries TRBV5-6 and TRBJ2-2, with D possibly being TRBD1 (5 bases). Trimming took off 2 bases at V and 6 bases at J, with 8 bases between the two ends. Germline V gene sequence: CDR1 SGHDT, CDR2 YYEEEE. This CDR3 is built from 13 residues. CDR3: CASSFRGPGELFF. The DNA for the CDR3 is TGTGCCAGCAGCTTTAGGGGCCCCGGGGAGCTGTTTTTT.

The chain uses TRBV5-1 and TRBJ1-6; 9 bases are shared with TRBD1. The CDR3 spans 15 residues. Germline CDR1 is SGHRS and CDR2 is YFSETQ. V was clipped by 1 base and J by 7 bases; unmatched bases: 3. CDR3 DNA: TGCGCCAGCAGCTTGCTAGGACAGGGGAATTCACCCCTCCACTTT. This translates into CASSLLGQGNSPLHF.

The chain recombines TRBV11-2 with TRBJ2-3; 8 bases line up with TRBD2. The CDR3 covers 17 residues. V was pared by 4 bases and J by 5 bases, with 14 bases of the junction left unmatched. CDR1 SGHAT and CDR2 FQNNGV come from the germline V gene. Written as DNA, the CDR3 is TGTGCCAGCAGCTCCATAAAGGGGCGGGGGGAGAGAGATACGCAGTATTTT. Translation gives CASSSIKGRGERDTQYF.

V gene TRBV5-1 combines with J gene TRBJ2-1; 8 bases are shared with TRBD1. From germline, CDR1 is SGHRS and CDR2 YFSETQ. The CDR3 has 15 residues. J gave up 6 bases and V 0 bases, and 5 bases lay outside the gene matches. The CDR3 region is CASSLGTGISNEQFF. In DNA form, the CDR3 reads TGCGCCAGCAGCTTGGGGACAGGGATCAGCAATGAGCAGTTCTTC.

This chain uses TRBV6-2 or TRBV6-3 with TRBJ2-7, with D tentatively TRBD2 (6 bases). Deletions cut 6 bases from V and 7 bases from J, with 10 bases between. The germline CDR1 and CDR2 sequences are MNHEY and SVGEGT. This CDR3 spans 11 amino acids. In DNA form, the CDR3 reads TGTGCCAGCAGCCGCGGGGTGGAGCAGTACGTC. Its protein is CASSRGVEQYV.

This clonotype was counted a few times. The CDR3 sequence is CASSTDGPYGYTF. Written as DNA, the CDR3 is TGTGCCAGCAGCACCGACGGTCCCTATGGCTACACCTTC. The V and J genes are TRBV7-9 and TRBJ1-2, with D uncertain. The CDR3 sequence is 13 residues long. V was shortened by 5 bases and J by 4 bases, with 11 bases between the two germline ends. CDR1 SEHNR and CDR2 FQNEAQ come from the germline V gene (reference sequence).